This note documents a single T cell receptor (beta chain) sequence. As yet, its antigen is unknown. Profiled with immunoSEQ multiplex PCR; TCRdb holds only in-frame clones, not every one. There are 15,000 to 20,000 clones in the sample; approximately 90% occur only once, and 11% lies in the top ten. CDR1 and CDR2 (germline): MNHNY, SVGAGI (reference sequence). Trimming at V came to 7 bases and at J to 7 bases, leaving 7 bases not matched to a gene. This CDR3 is 13 amino acids long. The sample is drawn from a study of lymphopenia after photon versus proton radiotherapy. Study results and limitations: Relative stability marked proton patients; photon patients lost diversity and naive cells. After lymphocyte nadir, photon-treated repertoires showed oligoclonal expansion, especially CD8+ Temra.

V is TRBV6-6 and J is TRBJ1-5; 7 bases align to TRBD1. This sequence originates from a man in his sixties or seventies with pancreatic cancer. Sequencing was performed on peripheral blood, taken from a patient treated with proton-based radiotherapy. The CDR3 region has the DNA TGTGCCAGCATAAGACAGGGTAACCAGCCCCAGCATTTT. This translates into CASIRQGNQPQHF.